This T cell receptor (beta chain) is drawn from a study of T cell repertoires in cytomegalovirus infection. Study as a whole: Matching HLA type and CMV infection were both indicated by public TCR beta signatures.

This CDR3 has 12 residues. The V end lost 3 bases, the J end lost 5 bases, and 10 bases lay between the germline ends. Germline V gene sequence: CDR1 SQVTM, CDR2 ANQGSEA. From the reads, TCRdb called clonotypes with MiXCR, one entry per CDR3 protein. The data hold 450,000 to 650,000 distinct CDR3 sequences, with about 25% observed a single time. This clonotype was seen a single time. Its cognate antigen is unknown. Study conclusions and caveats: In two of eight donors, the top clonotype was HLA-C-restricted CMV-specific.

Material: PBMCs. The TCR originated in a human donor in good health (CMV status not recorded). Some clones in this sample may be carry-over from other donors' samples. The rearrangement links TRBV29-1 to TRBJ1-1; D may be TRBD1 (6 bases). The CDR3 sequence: CSVDRGLTEAFF. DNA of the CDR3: TGCAGCGTTGACAGGGGATTGACTGAAGCTTTCTTT.